One and the same sample provided the 7 T cell receptor beta chains below, sequenced in a study of T cell repertoires in cytomegalovirus infection (dated by TCRdb to between 2018 and 2021). The instrument was an Illumina HiSeq 1500. TCRdb applied fastp at Q25 and MiXCR to the public reads, then kept only in-frame beta chains. When rows share a CDR3 protein, they turn into one entry using the most common DNA and genes. The sample table holds 640,000 or so distinct CDR3 sequences, of which 33% were seen once. The ten largest clones capture 18% of the sample. No antigens are known for them. The treatment or condition label here, explained by the study, means: in vitro stimulation with specific CMV peptide epitopes to enrich CMV-specific T cells. Source: cultured PBMCs, taken from culture after CMV antigen stimulation. The receptors derive from a human donor in good health (CMV status not recorded). Some clones in this sample may be carry-over from other donors' samples.

The rearrangement joins TRBV28 to TRBJ1-1, with D possibly TRBD1 on 5 matching bases. The CDR3 runs to 13 residues. Germline V gene sequence: CDR1 MDHEN, CDR2 SYDVKM. With 6 bases removed from V and 11 bases from J, the gap between germline ends came to 19 bases. CDR3 DNA: TGTGCCAGCAGAAACCGGGACCCCAGAAGGGCTTTCTTT. Translated: CASRNRDPRRAFF.

The rearrangement uses TRBV6-1 and TRBJ1-4; D remains unclear. The ends were cut back, 6 bases at V and 0 bases at J, with 14 bases in the middle. The CDR3 is 16 amino acids. Germline CDR1 and CDR2: MNHNS and SASEGT. The CDR3 sequence is CASRRSAQSTNEKLFF. The CDR3 bases are TGTGCCAGCAGGCGGTCGGCACAGTCAACTAATGAAAAACTGTTTTTT.

This clonotype was recorded only once. The V call is TRBV5-6, the J call TRBJ2-1, with 8 positions matching TRBD2. V lost 6 bases, J lost 13 bases, and 9 bases stayed unmatched. This CDR3 region has 12 residues. Germline V gene data show CDR1 as SGHDT and CDR2 as YYEEEE. CDR3 DNA sequence: TGTGCCAGCAACCGCGGGGGGCGACCTCAGTTCTTC. Encoded protein: CASNRGGRPQFF.

The chain combines TRBV6-6 with TRBJ1-2; 9 nucleotides line up with TRBD1. J was trimmed by 8 bases and V by 5 bases; bases with no gene match: 12. There are 15 residues in the CDR3. In germline, CDR1 is MNHNY, CDR2 SVGAGI (reference sequence). The CDR3 loop is CASSATLWDREGYTF. The CDR3 DNA follows: TGTGCCAGCAGTGCTACTCTCTGGGACAGGGAGGGCTACACCTTC.

This clonotype was found many times. The gene calls are TRBV7-2 and TRBJ1-2; D unclear. V was cut by 2 bases and J by 6 bases, with 4 bases left in between. CDR1 is SGHTA and CDR2 is FQGNSA in the germline V gene. This CDR3 region has 11 residues. The DNA of the CDR3 is TGTGCCAGCAGCTTAAAAGATGGCTACACCTTC. Translating it yields CASSLKDGYTF.

The chain employs TRBV5-6 and TRBJ1-1; D is possibly TRBD1 (5 bases). Trimming took 5 bases from V and 0 from J, leaving 17 bases between them. CDR3 size: 16 residues. Looked up from germline, CDR1 is SGHDT and CDR2 is YYEEEE. The CDR3 sequence is CASSERGVRMNTEAFF. In nucleotides, the CDR3 is TGTGCCAGCAGTGAACGGGGGGTTCGGATGAACACTGAAGCTTTCTTT.

This clonotype has more than one count but fewer than ten. The chain has TRBV7-2 and TRBJ2-5; 11 positions match TRBD1. Germline values: CDR1 SGHTA, CDR2 FQGNSA. The trim removed 1 base at V and 4 bases at J, leaving 5 bases unmatched. The CDR3 has 16 residues. The CDR3 nucleotides read TGTGCCAGCAGCTTAGTCGGGACAGGGGGAGGAGAGACCCAGTACTTC. This sequence encodes CASSLVGTGGGETQYF.